The clone carrying this T cell receptor beta chain came up many times. The data are from a study of T cells in Graves' hyperthyroidism and ophthalmopathy. TCR beta CDR3 regions were amplified from RNA transcripts. The HTBI primer set drove a first-round RT-PCR of the TCR CDR3. TCRdb re-called the multiplex PCR reads through MiXCR, storing one row per CDR3 protein. The sample includes around 690,000 distinct CDR3 sequences, approximately 15% of them seen just once. V lost 6 bases and J 3 bases, leaving 14 bases between the germline ends. The CDR3 length is 14 residues. Germline V gives CDR1 SGHTA, CDR2 FQGNSA.

This TCR was sampled from a middle-aged man with Graves' hyperthyroidism. The sample was blood. This chain joins TRBV7-2 and TRBJ1-1; D gene unclear. The CDR3: CASREVVGHTEAFF. In nucleotides, the CDR3 is TGTGCCAGCAGGGAAGTAGTCGGTCACACTGAAGCTTTCTTT.